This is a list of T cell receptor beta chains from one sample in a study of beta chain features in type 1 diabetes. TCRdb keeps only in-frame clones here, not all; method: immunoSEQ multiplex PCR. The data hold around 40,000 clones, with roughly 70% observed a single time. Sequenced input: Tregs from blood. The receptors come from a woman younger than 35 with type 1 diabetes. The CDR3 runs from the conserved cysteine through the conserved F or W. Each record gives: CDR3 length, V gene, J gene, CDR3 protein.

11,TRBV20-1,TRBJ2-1,CSARTLNEQFF
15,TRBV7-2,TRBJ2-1,CASSIQQNRVREQFF
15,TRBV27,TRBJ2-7,CASSLRAGTWGEQYF
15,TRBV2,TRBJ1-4,CASTPLPGQGRKLFF
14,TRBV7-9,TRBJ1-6,CASSLGGGNSPLHF
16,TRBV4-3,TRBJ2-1,CASSPGGGGPYNEQFF
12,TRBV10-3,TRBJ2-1,CAISLAGNEQFF
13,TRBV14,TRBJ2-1,CASRMAGGNEQFF
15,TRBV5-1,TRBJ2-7,CASSLALAVSYEQYF
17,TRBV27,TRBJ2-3,CASSLSSLAGDADTQYF
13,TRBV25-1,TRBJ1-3,CASSPGGPNTIYF
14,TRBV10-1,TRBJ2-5,CASSESTGKETQYF
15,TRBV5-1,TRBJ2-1,CASQADASSYNEQFF
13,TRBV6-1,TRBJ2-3,CASRDRGGDTQYF
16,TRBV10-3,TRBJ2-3,CAISDATTRSQNTQYF
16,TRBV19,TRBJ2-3,CASSTRLAGFRDTQYF
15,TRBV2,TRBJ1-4,CASRTRGTTNEKLFF
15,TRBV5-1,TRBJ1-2,CASSLYGGGNYGYTF
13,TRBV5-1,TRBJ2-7,CASSKTGNYEQYF
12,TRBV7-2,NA,CASSAISYEQYF
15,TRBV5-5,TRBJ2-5,CASSLTSGFQETQYF
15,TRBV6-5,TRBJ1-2,CASRRGGTAFYGYTF
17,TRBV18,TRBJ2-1,CASSAELAGLMYNEQFF
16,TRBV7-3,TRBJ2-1,CASSLMGASSYNEQFF
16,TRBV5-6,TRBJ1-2,CASSLGATQGPYGYTF
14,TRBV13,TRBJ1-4,CASSLSGKGEKLFF
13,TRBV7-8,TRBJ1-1,CANDLSNETEAFF
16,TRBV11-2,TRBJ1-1,CASSRAGTVVNTEAFF
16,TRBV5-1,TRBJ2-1,CASSVAGGLMDNEQFF
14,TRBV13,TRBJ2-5,CASSLSGRGETQYF
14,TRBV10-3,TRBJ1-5,CAIRKQGPNQPQHF
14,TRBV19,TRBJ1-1,CASSIGAENTEAFF
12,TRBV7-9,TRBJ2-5,CASSLGPLLRNF
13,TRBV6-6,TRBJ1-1,CASSEATGLEAFF
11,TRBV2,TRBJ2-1,CASSPFNEQFF
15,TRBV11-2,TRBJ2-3,CASSPWRARTDTQYF
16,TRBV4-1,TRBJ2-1,CASSQEKWRGYNEQFF
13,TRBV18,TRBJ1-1,CASSPLAGIEAFF
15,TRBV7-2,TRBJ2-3,CASSLSGPPGDTQYF
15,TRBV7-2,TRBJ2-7,CASRRGTGDSYEQYF
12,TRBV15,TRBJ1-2,CATSIRSGGYTF
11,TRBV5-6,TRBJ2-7,CASSLHSEQYF